These 20 T cell receptor beta chains were all obtained from the same sample, sequenced in a study of T cell responses to AZD1222 COVID-19 vaccine (dated by TCRdb to about 2021). The time point label, as the study defines it: baseline before first vaccination. Library construction relied on the immunoSEQ multiplex PCR assay. TCRdb took this table from immuneACCESS and kept in-frame rearrangements with V and J called. Such tables lack part of the clones; where checked against another copy, unresolved V genes explain under half of the gap, and the rest is unexplained. In all, the sample holds some 130,000 clones, and around 93% of those were seen once. 7.5% to 9.5% of the sample rests with the top ten. The sequencing used peripheral blood, collected on day 0 of AZD1222 vaccination. The receptors stem from an adult in good health.

The rearrangement joins TRBV4-2 to TRBJ1-3; D remains unclear. Germline lookup yields CDR1 LGHNA and CDR2 YNFKEQ. Trimming stripped 1 base from V and 0 bases from J, with 4 bases between. CDR3 length: 14 residues. The CDR3 DNA follows: TGTGCCAGCAGCCAAGGACACTCTGGAAACACCATATATTTT. Amino acid sequence: CASSQGHSGNTIYF.

V is TRBV4-2 and J is TRBJ1-2; 9 bases fit TRBD1. V was pared by 4 bases and J by 2 bases, with 2 bases of the junction left unmatched. The CDR3 runs to 14 residues. Looked up from germline, CDR1 is LGHNA and CDR2 is YNFKEQ. CDR3 protein: CASSPQGANYGYTF. CDR3 nucleotide sequence: TGTGCCAGCAGCCCACAGGGGGCAAACTATGGCTACACCTTC.

V usage is TRBV7-2 and J usage is TRBJ2-1, with TRBD1 matching over 11 bases. Germline CDR1 is SGHTA and CDR2 is FQGNSA. V lost 3 bases to trimming and J lost 9 bases; unmatched junction nucleotides: 4. The CDR3 is 14 amino acids. The CDR3 DNA reads TGTGCCAGCAGCTTCGGACAGGGGGCAAGTGAGCAGTTCTTC. Amino acids: CASSFGQGASEQFF.

The chain employs TRBV19 and TRBJ1-4, with D unresolved. The CDR3 has 13 amino acids. The germline V gene encodes CDR1 LNHDA and CDR2 SQIVND (reference sequence). V gave up 3 bases and J gave up 8 bases, with 10 bases separating them. The CDR3: CASSISAEEKLFF. CDR3 DNA sequence: TGTGCCAGTAGTATTTCGGCGGAAGAAAAACTGTTTTTT. Full variable domain (outside the CDR3, taken from reference TRBV19 and TRBJ1-4): DGGITQSPKYLFRKEGQNVTLSCEQNLNHDAMYWYRQDPGQGLRLIYYSQIVNDFQKGDIAEGYSVSREKKESFPLTVTSAQKNPTAFYLCASSISAEEKLFFGSGTQLSVL.

The CDR3 protein is CASMLGATEAFF. CDR3 nucleotides: TGTGCCAGTATGCTGGGGGCCACTGAAGCTTTCTTT. The V gene is TRBV19, the J gene TRBJ1-1; perhaps TRBD1 as D (6 bases). The CDR3 contains 12 residues. Germline assignment: CDR1 LNHDA and CDR2 SQIVND (reference sequence). The V end lost 7 bases, the J end lost 4 bases, and 10 bases lay between the germline ends.

The V and J genes are TRBV5-1 and TRBJ2-1; D gene uncertain. Deletions cut 1 base from V and 5 bases from J, with 13 bases between. Germline V gene data show CDR1 as SGHRS and CDR2 as YFSETQ. The CDR3 has 15 residues. CDR3 region: CASSLFPANNNEQFF. The CDR3 DNA reads as TGCGCCAGCAGCTTGTTCCCGGCTAACAACAATGAGCAGTTCTTC.

The chain joins TRBV7-8 to TRBJ1-1; D not resolved. The germline CDR1 and CDR2 sequences are SGHVS and FQNEAQ. The germline V and J ends were trimmed by 1 base and 7 bases, with 10 bases remaining between them. The CDR3 is 13 residues long. The CDR3 DNA reads as TGTGCCAGCAGCTTAGGGGTACGGGATGAAGCTTTCTTT. Translated, it gives CASSLGVRDEAFF.

The chain carries TRBV5-1 and TRBJ1-2; D gene unclear. Trimming removed 3 bases at V and 2 bases at J, with 8 bases between. This CDR3 spans 13 amino acids. Per germline, CDR1 SGHRS and CDR2 YFSETQ. The CDR3: CASSSGENYGYTF. Written as DNA, the CDR3 is TGCGCCAGCAGCTCTGGAGAGAACTATGGCTACACCTTC.

This sequence joins TRBV3-1 (or the pseudogene TRBV3-2) and TRBJ2-3; D uncertain. Trimming pared 1 base from V and 0 bases from J, leaving 8 bases between. Per germline, CDR1 LGHDT and CDR2 YNNKEL (reference sequence). The CDR3 is 15 amino acids. CDR3 in DNA: TGTGCCAGCAGCCAAGTTTCTGGGAGCACAGATACGCAGTATTTT. Residues: CASSQVSGSTDTQYF.

As concerns this clone: An end of the junction differs from the germline gene, which may be a read error. The V call is TRBV13, the J call TRBJ1-1; weak D call: TRBD1 (5 bases). Germline V CDR1 and CDR2: PRHDT, FYEKMQ (reference sequence). The CDR3 is 14 amino acids. CDR3 protein: CASSLGVGNTEAFF. CDR3 coding DNA: TGTGCCAGCAGCCTAGGGGTGGGGAACACTGAAGCTTTCTTT.

The CDR3 region is CASSFIPGGQLFPPLHF. The CDR3 region has the DNA TGTGCCAGCAGTTTTATTCCGGGTGGACAGCTTTTTCCACCCCTCCACTTT. The chain uses TRBV5-8 and TRBJ1-6; weak D call: TRBD1 (6 bases). V was pared by 5 bases and J by 11 bases, with 26 bases between. CDR3 size: 17 residues. CDR1 and CDR2 from the germline V gene are SGHTS and YDEGEE. Full variable domain (rest looked up from reference TRBV5-8 and TRBJ1-6): EAGVTQSPTHLIKTRGQQATLRCSPISGHTSVYWYQQALGLGLQFLLWYDEGEERNRGNFPPRFSGRQFPNYSSELNVNALELEDSALYLCASSFIPGGQLFPPLHFGNGTRLTVT.

This rearrangement joins TRBV4-1 to TRBJ1-2; no clear D gene. CDR1 is MGHRA and CDR2 is YSYEKL in the germline V gene. The V gene lost 2 bases and the J gene lost 8 bases, with 12 bases spanning the gap. This CDR3 spans 13 amino acids. The DNA for the CDR3 is TGCGCCAGCAGCCAATTCGTCGGCTGGGGCTACACCTTC. Its translation: CASSQFVGWGYTF.

This chain connects TRBV18 to TRBJ1-1; unclear D gene. V was pared by 1 base and J by 0 bases, with 9 bases between. The CDR3 sequence is 15 residues long. From germline, CDR1 is KGHSH and CDR2 LQKENI. CDR3 amino acids: CASSPLTGLNTEAFF. The CDR3 DNA sequence: TGTGCCAGCTCACCACTTACGGGATTGAACACTGAAGCTTTCTTT.

V and J are TRBV29-1 and TRBJ1-1; TRBD1 might be the D (5 bases). CDR1 is SQVTM, CDR2 ANQGSEA, per germline. The germline V and J ends were trimmed by 7 bases and 9 bases, with 15 bases remaining between them. CDR3 size: 11 residues. CDR3 in DNA: TGCAGCGGCGGCCAGGGCCACCAAGCTTTCTTT. This translates into CSGGQGHQAFF.

This chain joins TRBV19 and TRBJ1-5, with D possibly being TRBD1 (5 bases). CDR3 size: 16 residues. Germline CDR1 and CDR2: LNHDA and SQIVND (reference sequence). The V end was cut by 5 bases, the J end by 0 bases, with 14 bases between. The DNA for the CDR3 is TGTGCCAGTAGTCCCCACAGGATATATAGCAATCAGCCCCAGCATTTT. Translation gives CASSPHRIYSNQPQHF.

The V call is TRBV3-1 (or the pseudogene TRBV3-2), the J call TRBJ2-5, with 10 bases identical to TRBD1. The CDR3 contains 17 residues. Germline V gene data show CDR1 as LGHDT and CDR2 as YNNKEL (reference sequence). V lost 1 base to trimming and J lost 5 bases; unmatched junction nucleotides: 10. The CDR3 DNA reads as TGTGCCAGCAGCCAAGCCAGACAGGGGGCCTGGACTGAGACCCAGTACTTC. Translating gives CASSQARQGAWTETQYF.

The chain uses TRBV4-3 and TRBJ1-1; 8 bases line up with TRBD1. The CDR3 runs to 15 residues. V trimming: 1 base; J trimming: 4 bases; junction bases outside the gene matches: 5. Germline V CDR1 and CDR2: LGHNA, YSLEER. The DNA for the CDR3 is TGCGCCAGCAGCCAAGCGGACAGGGAAAGCACTGAAGCTTTCTTT. It encodes CASSQADRESTEAFF.

The V and J genes are TRBV11-1 and TRBJ2-1; D ambiguous. V lost 5 bases, J lost 3 bases, and 11 bases lay in between. This CDR3 comprises 14 residues. Germline V gene sequence: CDR1 SGHAT, CDR2 FQDESV (reference sequence). The CDR3 bases are TGTGCCAGCAGCCGCCCGGGTCTCTACAATGAGCAGTTCTTC. Translated: CASSRPGLYNEQFF.

V usage is TRBV18 and J usage is TRBJ1-5; 7 bases match TRBD1. This CDR3 spans 16 amino acids. Germline assignment: CDR1 KGHSH and CDR2 LQKENI. The V gene end was trimmed by 3 bases and the J gene end by 4 bases; junction bases not matched to a gene: 9. CDR3 bases: TGTGCCAGCTCACCCTGGACCGGGACAGAGAATCAGCCCCAGCATTTT. Residues: CASSPWTGTENQPQHF.

The chain carries TRBV28 and TRBJ1-5; the match to TRBD1 covers 9 bases. V lost 3 bases to trimming and J lost 3 bases; unmatched junction nucleotides: 3. This CDR3 has 15 amino acids. CDR1 is MDHEN, CDR2 SYDVKM, per germline. CDR3 region: CASSFGQGYNQPQHF. The CDR3 nucleotides are TGTGCCAGCAGTTTCGGACAGGGGTACAATCAGCCCCAGCATTTT.